The following is a T cell receptor (beta chain) sequence with its context. The antigen is unknown. The diagnoses drew upon clinical symptoms, serum thyroxine and TRAb, thyroid ultrasound and orbital computed tomography. These data are taken from a study of T cells in Graves' hyperthyroidism and ophthalmopathy. About the study: The initial diagnosis was the point when peripheral blood was collected, ahead of any treatment.

TCR beta CDR3 regions were amplified from RNA transcripts. With the HTBI primer set, the TCR CDR3 went through a first round of RT-PCR. Using its own MiXCR run on the multiplex PCR reads, TCRdb lists one record per CDR3 protein. There are approximately 620,000 distinct CDR3 sequences in the sample; approximately 15% occur only once, and 4.5% to 6% lies in the top ten. Findings of the study overall: Model output signaled ophthalmopathy a median around 6.9 months ahead of onset. Stable hyperthyroidism was separated from ophthalmopathy by a model based on 13 V-J features.

This clonotype was obtained from a woman aged 25 to 39 with Graves' hyperthyroidism that later progressed to Graves' ophthalmopathy. The specimen sequenced was blood.

The CDR3, as DNA: TGTGCCAGCAGTTACTCGTTTTCGTCAAGGAGGACCTACGAGCAGTACTTC. The encoded protein is CASSYSFSSRRTYEQYF. This chain uses TRBV6-2 or TRBV6-3 with TRBJ2-7, with a weak D call TRBD2 (5 bases). Trimming removed 0 bases from V and 2 bases from J, with 17 bases in between. Germline V gives CDR1 MNHEY, CDR2 SVGEGT. The CDR3 runs 17 residues.